Listed below are T cell receptor beta chains from one sample, sequenced in a study of beta chain features in type 1 diabetes. Only in-frame clones appear in the TCRdb table, and some are missing; sequencing was by immunoSEQ multiplex PCR. In the table there are under 450,000 clones, approximately 15% of which are singletons. Sequencing was done on a sample of naive CD4+ T cells from blood. The receptors shown here come from a man aged 25-45 years in good health. CDR3s include the opening cysteine and the closing phenylalanine or tryptophan.

j_gene: TRBJ2-2
v_gene: TRBV15
CDR3aa: CATSRDGGRAITGELFF

j_gene: TRBJ2-5
v_gene: TRBV19
CDR3aa: CASRATSTETQYF

j_gene: TRBJ2-5
v_gene: TRBV7-2
CDR3aa: CASSLHRGETQYF

j_gene: TRBJ2-3
v_gene: TRBV11-3
CDR3aa: CASSWTWGGGTDTQYF

j_gene: TRBJ1-5
v_gene: TRBV9
CDR3aa: CASSVEGTDTSPQHF

j_gene: TRBJ2-3
v_gene: TRBV6-1
CDR3aa: CASSAHTDTQYF

j_gene: TRBJ1-1
v_gene: TRBV5-1
CDR3aa: CASSPGPANTEAFF

j_gene: TRBJ1-6
v_gene: TRBV29-1
CDR3aa: CSAQIGVGNSPLHF

j_gene: TRBJ2-1
v_gene: TRBV6-6
CDR3aa: CASRGDRAIDNEQFF

j_gene: TRBJ2-1
v_gene: TRBV14
CDR3aa: CASSRERLAGSHNEQFF

j_gene: TRBJ1-5
v_gene: TRBV27
CDR3aa: CASRQGVNQPQHF

j_gene: TRBJ2-7
v_gene: TRBV11-2
CDR3aa: CASSLRTGRVTFNEQYF

j_gene: TRBJ2-3
v_gene: TRBV30
CDR3aa: CAWSEGTDTQYF

j_gene: TRBJ2-3
v_gene: TRBV4-3
CDR3aa: CASSQESPPATHTDTQYF

j_gene: TRBJ1-5
v_gene: TRBV18
CDR3aa: CASSPGSGGNQPQHF

j_gene: TRBJ2-3
v_gene: TRBV4-3
CDR3aa: CASSLSGRVTDTQYF

j_gene: TRBJ2-5
v_gene: TRBV11-2
CDR3aa: CASSLGGAETQYF

j_gene: TRBJ2-3
v_gene: TRBV13
CDR3aa: CASSRNTPAGTTDTQYF

j_gene: TRBJ1-2
v_gene: TRBV29-1
CDR3aa: CSSGAEDGYGYTF

j_gene: TRBJ1-1
v_gene: TRBV6-6
CDR3aa: CASSYLRGSTEAFF

j_gene: TRBJ2-3
v_gene: TRBV6-5
CDR3aa: CASSRGTDTQYF

j_gene: TRBJ1-2
v_gene: TRBV7-2
CDR3aa: CASTQGVGTRGYTF

j_gene: TRBJ2-1
v_gene: TRBV7-9
CDR3aa: CASSLEAKQFF

j_gene: TRBJ2-5
v_gene: TRBV9
CDR3aa: CASSVGQEDTQYF

j_gene: TRBJ1-5
v_gene: TRBV25-1
CDR3aa: CASSEWGGLQPQHF